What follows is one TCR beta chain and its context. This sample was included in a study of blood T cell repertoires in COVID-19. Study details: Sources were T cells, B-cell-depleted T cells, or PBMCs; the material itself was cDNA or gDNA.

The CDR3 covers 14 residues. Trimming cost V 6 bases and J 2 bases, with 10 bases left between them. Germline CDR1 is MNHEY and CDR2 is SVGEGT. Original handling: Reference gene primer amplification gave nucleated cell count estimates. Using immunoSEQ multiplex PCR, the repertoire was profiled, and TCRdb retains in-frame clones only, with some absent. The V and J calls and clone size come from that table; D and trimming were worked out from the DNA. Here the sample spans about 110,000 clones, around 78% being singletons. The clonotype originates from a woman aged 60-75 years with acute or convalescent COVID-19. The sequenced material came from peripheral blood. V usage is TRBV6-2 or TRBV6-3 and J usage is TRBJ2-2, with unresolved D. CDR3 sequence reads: CASSLTRNTGELFF. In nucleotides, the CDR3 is TGTGCCAGCAGCCTAACACGTAACACCGGGGAGCTGTTTTTT.